The present T cell receptor beta chain was sequenced within a study of blood T cell repertoires in COVID-19. Looking at the study overall: Nucleic acid was either cDNA or gDNA, and it came from T cells, B-cell-depleted T cells, or PBMCs.

Authors' methods: Amplification from reference gene primers served as the basis for estimated nucleated cell counts. Libraries were prepared by immunoSEQ multiplex PCR; TCRdb keeps only in-frame clonotypes and omits some of them. V and J calls and clone size are given by that table; D and trimming were obtained from the DNA. The sample records fewer than 500,000 clones, around nine tenths being singletons. Material for sequencing was peripheral blood. The TCR was taken from a man aged 18 to 29 with COVID-19, enrolled during active disease.

The CDR3 loop reads CATASFMGDEQFF. CDR3 sequence (DNA): TGTGCCACCGCCAGTTTTATGGGCGATGAGCAGTTCTTC. The V call is TRBV15, the J call TRBJ2-1; D is unclear. V lost 8 bases and J lost 8, with 16 bases in between. This CDR3 contains 13 residues. Germline assignment: CDR1 LNHNV and CDR2 YYDKDF (reference sequence). Filled out from reference TRBV15 and TRBJ2-1, the complete variable domain reads DAMVIQNPRYQVTQFGKPVTLSCSQTLNHNVMYWYQQKSSQAPKLLFHYYDKDFNNEADTPDNFQSRRPNTSFCFLDIRSPGLGDTAMYLCATASFMGDEQFFGPGTRLTVL.